These 17 T cell receptor beta chains came from one sample sequenced in a study of CD8 T cells in Susac syndrome. Random hexamers were used to reverse transcribe the RNA input (about 0.45 to 1 ug). From the immunoSEQ multiplex PCR reads, TCRdb called clonotypes with MiXCR, one entry per CDR3 protein. The table includes approximately 100,000 distinct CDR3 sequences, approximately 94% detected once. The specimen was CD8+ T cells from PBMCs. The receptor set was obtained from a human donor with Susac syndrome.

The chain couples TRBV20-1 to TRBJ2-2, with 8 bases matching TRBD2. V was pared by 1 base and J by 7 bases, with 5 bases of the junction left unmatched. This CDR3 comprises 14 residues. Germline V gene data show CDR1 as DFQATT and CDR2 as SNEGSKA (reference sequence). CDR3 in amino acids: CSARGGGMGGELFF. In DNA form, the CDR3 reads TGCAGTGCTAGAGGCGGGGGGATGGGCGGGGAGCTGTTTTTT.

The chain has TRBV27 and TRBJ2-3; weak D call: TRBD1 (6 bases). The CDR3 is made up of 14 amino acids. V gave up 1 base and J gave up 6 bases, with 11 bases separating them. The germline V gene encodes CDR1 MNHEY and CDR2 SMNVEV (reference sequence). CDR3 sequence (DNA): TGTGCCAGCAGTTTATACAGGGCCCACGATACGCAGTATTTT. This codes for CASSLYRAHDTQYF.

The chain carries TRBV28 and TRBJ2-7, with D uncertain. The germline CDR1 and CDR2 sequences are MDHEN and SYDVKM. The CDR3 sequence is 13 residues long. V was trimmed by 5 bases and J by 3 bases, leaving 11 bases between them. The CDR3 loop is CASSAQGHYEQYF. CDR3 in DNA: TGTGCCAGCAGTGCCCAAGGGCACTACGAGCAGTACTTC.

In nucleotides, the CDR3 is TGTGCCAGCAGCCAAGTGAATTTGGGGGGCGCGAGACATGGCTACACCTTC. Encoded protein: CASSQVNLGGARHGYTF. This chain links TRBV3-1 with TRBJ1-2, with a tentative D call TRBD1 (6 bases). Germline CDR1 LGHDT, CDR2 YNNKEL (reference sequence). Trimming shortened V by 1 base and J by 6 bases, and 21 bases separated the two germline ends. The CDR3 is made up of 17 amino acids.

This clonotype was seen once. The chain links TRBV4-2 to TRBJ2-1; possibly TRBD2 for D (5 bases). The CDR3 length is 16 residues. V lost 2 bases to trimming and J lost 4 bases, with 15 bases between them. Per the germline V gene, CDR1 is LGHNA and CDR2 is YNFKEQ. The CDR3 DNA is TGTGCCAGCAGCCAAAATAAGGACTTCCATTACAATGAGCAGTTCTTC. This encodes CASSQNKDFHYNEQFF.

The gene calls are TRBV12-5 and TRBJ2-1; no reliable D call. The V gene's germline CDR1 is LGHNT and CDR2 FRNRAP. CDR3 length: 11 amino acids. The V end was cut by 7 bases, the J end by 9 bases, with 10 bases between. The CDR3 bases are TGTGCTAGTGCCACCCAAGGTGAGCAGTTCTTC. This encodes CASATQGEQFF.

The chain couples TRBV29-1 to TRBJ1-1; D remains unclear. The CDR3 runs to 11 residues. CDR1 SQVTM and CDR2 ANQGSEA come from the germline V gene. Trimming took off 4 bases at V and 4 bases at J, with 7 bases between the two ends. CDR3 sequence: CSVGEGTEAFF. CDR3 nucleotides: TGCAGCGTTGGGGAGGGCACTGAAGCTTTCTTT.

The chain carries TRBV9 and TRBJ1-5, with a weak D call TRBD1 (5 bases). Trimming pared 4 bases from V and 0 bases from J, leaving 11 bases between. Germline loops: CDR1 SGDLS, CDR2 YYNGEE. This CDR3 spans 15 amino acids. This CDR3 reads CASSPSGYSNQPQHF. Written as DNA, the CDR3 is TGTGCCAGCAGCCCCTCAGGGTATAGCAATCAGCCCCAGCATTTT.

The rearrangement links TRBV28 to TRBJ2-6, with D perhaps TRBD2 (6 bases). In germline, CDR1 is MDHEN, CDR2 SYDVKM. V shed 3 bases and J shed 0 bases, with 6 bases lying between them. The CDR3 length is 15 residues. Here the CDR3 DNA reads TGTGCCAGCAGTTTGGAGGGCTCTGGGGCCAACGTCCTGACTTTC. It yields the protein CASSLEGSGANVLTF.

This chain connects TRBV7-3 to TRBJ2-2, with D unclear. Trimming shortened V by 3 bases and J by 5 bases, and 10 bases separated the two germline ends. The CDR3 has 14 residues. Germline assignment: CDR1 SGHTA and CDR2 FQGTGA. CDR3 loop: CASSLSGRTGELFF. In DNA form, the CDR3 reads TGTGCCAGCAGCTTGTCGGGTAGAACCGGGGAGCTGTTTTTT.

This clonotype appeared once. Here the CDR3 reads CASSPDRAGNQPQHF. CDR3 DNA: TGTGCCAGCAGCCCAGACAGGGCTGGTAATCAGCCCCAGCATTTT. The J gene is TRBJ1-5, the V gene TRBV3-1, with 7 bases identical to TRBD1. With 4 bases clipped from V and 4 bases from J, the junction kept 7 bases outside the gene matches. CDR1 and CDR2 (germline): LGHDT, YNNKEL (reference sequence). The CDR3 runs 15 residues.

The chain employs TRBV15 and TRBJ1-6; weak D call: TRBD1 (5 bases). Germline V gene lookup returns CDR1 LNHNV and CDR2 YYDKDF (reference sequence). The CDR3 loop spans 18 amino acids. V dropped 2 bases and J dropped 8 bases, with 22 bases sitting between them. This CDR3 reads CATSRRLIGADPYSPLHF. The CDR3 DNA reads TGTGCCACCAGCAGAAGGCTTATCGGGGCAGACCCTTATTCACCCCTCCACTTT.

The rearrangement joins TRBV27 to TRBJ2-5; D may match TRBD1 or TRBD2 (6 bases each). The germline CDR1 and CDR2 sequences are MNHEY and SMNVEV (reference sequence). Trimming took off 1 base at V and 2 bases at J, with 20 bases between the two ends. The CDR3 spans 18 residues. CDR3 loop: CASSLYRAGSGYQETQYF. CDR3 sequence (DNA): TGTGCCAGCAGTTTATACAGGGCGGGGAGCGGTTATCAAGAGACCCAGTACTTC.

The chain carries TRBV20-1 and TRBJ2-1, with D perhaps TRBD1 (6 bases). Germline loops: CDR1 DFQATT, CDR2 SNEGSKA (reference sequence). The CDR3 has 16 amino acids. Between the trimmed V and J ends, which lost 1 base and 0 bases, there was a span of 13 bases. In DNA form, the CDR3 reads TGCAGTGCTAGAGTTCTAGGGGGAAGCTCCTACAATGAGCAGTTCTTC. Translating gives CSARVLGGSSYNEQFF.

In its sample, this clonotype was seen once. The V call is TRBV29-1, the J call TRBJ1-2; tentative D call: TRBD1 (6 bases). This CDR3 is 11 amino acids long. Trimming took 7 bases from V and 6 from J, leaving 12 bases between them. In germline, CDR1 is SQVTM, CDR2 ANQGSEA. This chain's CDR3 is CSASGVDGYTF. As DNA, the CDR3 is TGCAGCGCTTCAGGGGTTGATGGCTACACCTTC.

The V and J genes are TRBV7-2 and TRBJ2-7; TRBD2 agrees at 9 bases. Germline values: CDR1 SGHTA, CDR2 FQGNSA. CDR3 length: 16 residues. The ends lost 5 bases at V and 2 bases at J; junction bases unmatched: 10. The CDR3 DNA reads TGTGCCAGCAGCCGACCAAGCGGGGGGCCACCCTACGAGCAGTACTTC. Translating it yields CASSRPSGGPPYEQYF.

V gene TRBV20-1 combines with J gene TRBJ1-5, with a weak D call TRBD1 (6 bases). V lost 4 bases and J lost 0, with 10 bases in between. The CDR3 has 14 amino acids. Looked up from germline, CDR1 is DFQATT and CDR2 is SNEGSKA (reference sequence). The CDR3 DNA is TGCAGTGCTATATACAGGGCTAGCAATCAGCCCCAGCATTTT. Amino acids: CSAIYRASNQPQHF.